This T cell receptor (beta chain) is from a study of Graves' ophthalmopathy and Graves' hyperthyroidism. Exclusion applied to patients with other autoimmune diseases, uncontrolled infections, pregnancy or lactation. The TCR beta CDR3 regions underwent amplification from RNA transcripts. First-round RT-PCR with HTBI primers preceded a second-round multiplex PCR. One entry per CDR3 protein results from TCRdb running MiXCR on the multiplex PCR reads. The data contain around 340,000 distinct CDR3 sequences, 17% of them singletons. This clonotype was found many times. Its antigen remains unknown. Study-wide points: As the model predicted ophthalmopathy progression, it achieved a sensitivity of 70.59% and a specificity of roughly 72%. Blood contained most expanded thyroid clonotypes exceeding 0.001 frequency.

The receptor was isolated from an adult man with Graves' ophthalmopathy. Sequencing was performed on peripheral blood.

CDR3 in amino acids: CATTPGTGYGYTF. The CDR3 DNA sequence: TGTGCCACCACTCCCGGGACAGGGTATGGCTACACCTTC. The gene calls are TRBV15 and TRBJ1-2; TRBD1 agrees at 9 bases. Germline-derived CDR1 and CDR2 are LNHNV and YYDKDF (reference sequence). The CDR3 is made up of 13 amino acids. J was trimmed by 5 bases and V by 7 bases; bases with no gene match: 5.